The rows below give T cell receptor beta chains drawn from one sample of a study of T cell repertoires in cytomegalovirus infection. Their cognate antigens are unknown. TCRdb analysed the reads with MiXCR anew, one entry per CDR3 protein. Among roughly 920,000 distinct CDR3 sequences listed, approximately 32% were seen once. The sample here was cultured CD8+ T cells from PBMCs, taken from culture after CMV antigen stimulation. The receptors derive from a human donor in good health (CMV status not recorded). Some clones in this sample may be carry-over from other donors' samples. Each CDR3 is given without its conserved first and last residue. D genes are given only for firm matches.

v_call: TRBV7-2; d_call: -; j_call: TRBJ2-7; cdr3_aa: ASSSFTGITYEQY
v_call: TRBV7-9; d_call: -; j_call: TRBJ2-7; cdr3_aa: ASSLTPSPYEQY
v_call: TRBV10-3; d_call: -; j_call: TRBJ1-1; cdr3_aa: ASQEGITEAF
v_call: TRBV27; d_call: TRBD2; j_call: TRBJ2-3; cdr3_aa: ASSPSGGGVTDTQY
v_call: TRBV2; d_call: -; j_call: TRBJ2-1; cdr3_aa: ASIDKFHEQF
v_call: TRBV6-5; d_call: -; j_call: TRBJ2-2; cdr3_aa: ASSYNRGYTDTGELF
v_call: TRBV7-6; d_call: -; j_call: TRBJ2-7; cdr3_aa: ASSLSGQSSYEQY
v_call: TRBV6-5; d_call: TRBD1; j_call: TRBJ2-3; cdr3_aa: ASSYSQQGASTDTQY
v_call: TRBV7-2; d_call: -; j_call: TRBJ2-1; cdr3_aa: ASSSGLNNEQF
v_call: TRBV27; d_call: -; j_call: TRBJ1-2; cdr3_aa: ASSLRGAKYGYT
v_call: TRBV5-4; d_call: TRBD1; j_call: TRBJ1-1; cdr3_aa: ASSPDRGPPLNTEAF
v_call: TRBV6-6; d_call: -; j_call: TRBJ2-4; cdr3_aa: ASSYSLLQGVHIQY
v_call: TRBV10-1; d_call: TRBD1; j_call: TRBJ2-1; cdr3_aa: ATAGQGASNKQF
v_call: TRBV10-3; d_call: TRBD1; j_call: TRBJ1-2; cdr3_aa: AISERKRQGDNYGYT
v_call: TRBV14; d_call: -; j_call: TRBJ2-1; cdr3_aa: ASRNQGRPWNEQF
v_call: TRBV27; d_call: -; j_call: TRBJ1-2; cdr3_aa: ASSIIARDTIYGYT
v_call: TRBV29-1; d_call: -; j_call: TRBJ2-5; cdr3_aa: SVEEGQETQY
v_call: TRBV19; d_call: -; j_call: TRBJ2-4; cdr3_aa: ASSSAQGPDKNIQY
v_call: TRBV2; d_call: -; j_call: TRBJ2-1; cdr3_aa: ASYDRLEQF
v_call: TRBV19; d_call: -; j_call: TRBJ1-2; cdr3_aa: ASSRPGTGYT
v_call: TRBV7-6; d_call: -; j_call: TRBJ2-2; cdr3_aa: ASSLSEDSPLRTGELF
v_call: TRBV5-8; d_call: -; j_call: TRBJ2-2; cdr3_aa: ASRIGELF